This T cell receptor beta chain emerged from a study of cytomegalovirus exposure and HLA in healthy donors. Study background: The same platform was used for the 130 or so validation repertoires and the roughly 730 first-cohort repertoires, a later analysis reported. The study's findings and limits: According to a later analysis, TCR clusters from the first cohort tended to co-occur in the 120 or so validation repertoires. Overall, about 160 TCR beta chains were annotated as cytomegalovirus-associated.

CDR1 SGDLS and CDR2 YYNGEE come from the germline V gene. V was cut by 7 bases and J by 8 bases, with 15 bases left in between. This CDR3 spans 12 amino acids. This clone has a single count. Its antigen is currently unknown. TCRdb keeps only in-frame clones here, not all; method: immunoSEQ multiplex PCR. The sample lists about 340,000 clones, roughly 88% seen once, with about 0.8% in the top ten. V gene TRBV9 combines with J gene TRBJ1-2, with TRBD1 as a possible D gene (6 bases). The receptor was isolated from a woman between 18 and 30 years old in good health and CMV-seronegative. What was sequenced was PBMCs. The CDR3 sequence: CASSEGEGGYTF. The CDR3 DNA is TGTGCCAGCTCCGAGGGGGAGGGAGGCTACACCTTC.